Described below is a single T cell receptor beta chain sequence and its context. This CDR3 contains 13 residues. Germline V gives CDR1 MNHEY, CDR2 SVGAGI. With 7 bases removed from V and 2 bases from J, the gap between germline ends came to 12 bases. The authors' processing: Reference gene primer amplification gave nucleated cell count estimates. Measured with immunoSEQ multiplex PCR; TCRdb has only the in-frame clones, and not every one. V and J calls and clone size are as listed in that table; D and trimming were resolved from the DNA. The sample yields hundreds of thousands of clones, about 87% seen once. The source of the sample is a study of blood T cell repertoires in COVID-19. About the research overall: Collection of acute and convalescent COVID-19 samples took place in the United States, Italy and Spain. From T cells, B-cell-depleted T cells, or PBMCs came the material, which was cDNA or gDNA.

The specimen was peripheral blood. V gene TRBV6-5 combines with J gene TRBJ2-7; perhaps TRBD2 as D (7 bases). The source is a man in his sixties with acute or convalescent COVID-19. The DNA for the CDR3 is TGTGCCAGCAATCCCGGGGGGCCCTACGAGCAGTACTTC. Its translation is CASNPGGPYEQYF.